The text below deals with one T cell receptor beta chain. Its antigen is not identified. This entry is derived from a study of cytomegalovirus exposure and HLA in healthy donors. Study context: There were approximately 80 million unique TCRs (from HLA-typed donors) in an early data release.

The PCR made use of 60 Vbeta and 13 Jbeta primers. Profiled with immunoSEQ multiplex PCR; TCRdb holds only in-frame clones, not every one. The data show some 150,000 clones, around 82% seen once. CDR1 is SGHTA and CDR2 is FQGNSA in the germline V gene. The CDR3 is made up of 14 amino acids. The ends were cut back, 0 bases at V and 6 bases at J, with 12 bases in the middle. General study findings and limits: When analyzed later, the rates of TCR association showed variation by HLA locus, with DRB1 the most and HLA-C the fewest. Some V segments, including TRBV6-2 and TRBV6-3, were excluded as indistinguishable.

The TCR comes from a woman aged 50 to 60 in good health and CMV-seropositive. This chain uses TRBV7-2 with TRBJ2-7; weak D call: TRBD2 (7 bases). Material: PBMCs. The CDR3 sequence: CASSLAGGPSEQYF. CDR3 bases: TGTGCCAGCAGCTTAGCGGGGGGGCCTAGCGAGCAGTACTTC.